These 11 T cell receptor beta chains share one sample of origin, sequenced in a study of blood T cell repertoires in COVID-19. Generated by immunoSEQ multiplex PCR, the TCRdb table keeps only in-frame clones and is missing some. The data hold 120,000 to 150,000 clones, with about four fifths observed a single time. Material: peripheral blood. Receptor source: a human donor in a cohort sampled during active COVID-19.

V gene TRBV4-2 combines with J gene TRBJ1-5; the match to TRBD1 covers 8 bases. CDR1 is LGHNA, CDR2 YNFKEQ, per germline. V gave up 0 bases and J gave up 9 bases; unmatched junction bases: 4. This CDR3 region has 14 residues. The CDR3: CASSQDDRGRPQHF. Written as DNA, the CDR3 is TGTGCCAGCAGCCAAGACGACAGGGGTAGGCCCCAGCATTTT.

The CDR3 here is CASSPHGGGNTEAFF. As DNA, the CDR3 is TGTGCCAGCAGCCCCCACGGGGGTGGGAACACTGAAGCTTTCTTT. The chain uses TRBV3-1 (or the pseudogene TRBV3-2) and TRBJ1-1, with D possibly TRBD1 on 5 matching bases. CDR1 and CDR2 from the germline V gene are LGHDT and YNNKEL (reference sequence). Trimming pared 4 bases from V and 1 base from J, leaving 13 bases between. This CDR3 is 15 amino acids long.

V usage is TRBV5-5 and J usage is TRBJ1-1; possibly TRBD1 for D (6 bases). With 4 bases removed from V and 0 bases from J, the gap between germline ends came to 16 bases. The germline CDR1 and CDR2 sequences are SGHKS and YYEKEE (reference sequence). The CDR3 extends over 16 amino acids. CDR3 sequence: CASSPAGGQVNTEAFF. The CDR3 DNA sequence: TGTGCCAGCAGCCCGGCTGGGGGACAAGTGAACACTGAAGCTTTCTTT.

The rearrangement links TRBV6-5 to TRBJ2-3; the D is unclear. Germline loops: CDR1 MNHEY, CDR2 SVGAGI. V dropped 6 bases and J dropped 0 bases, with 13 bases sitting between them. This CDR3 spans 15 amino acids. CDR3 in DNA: TGTGCCAGCAGCTACCTGAGCCCTAGCACAGATACGCAGTATTTT. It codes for CASSYLSPSTDTQYF.

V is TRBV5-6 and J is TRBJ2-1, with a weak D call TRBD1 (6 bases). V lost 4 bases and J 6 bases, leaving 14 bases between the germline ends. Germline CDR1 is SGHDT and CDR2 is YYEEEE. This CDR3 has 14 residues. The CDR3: CASSGTTGGNEQFF. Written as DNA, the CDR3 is TGTGCCAGCAGCGGGACGACAGGAGGCAATGAGCAGTTCTTC.

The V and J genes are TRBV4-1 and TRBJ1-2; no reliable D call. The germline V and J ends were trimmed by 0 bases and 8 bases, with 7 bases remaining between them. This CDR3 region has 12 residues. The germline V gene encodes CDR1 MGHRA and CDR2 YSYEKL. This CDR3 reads CASSQDTRGYTF. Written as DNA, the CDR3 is TGCGCCAGCAGCCAAGATACGCGAGGCTACACCTTC.

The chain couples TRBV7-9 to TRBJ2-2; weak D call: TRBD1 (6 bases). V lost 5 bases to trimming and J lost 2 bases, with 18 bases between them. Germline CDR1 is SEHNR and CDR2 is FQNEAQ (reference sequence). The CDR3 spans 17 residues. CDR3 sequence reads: CASSLTFRQVNTGELFF. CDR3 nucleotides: TGTGCCAGCAGCCTAACCTTTAGACAGGTCAACACCGGGGAGCTGTTTTTT.

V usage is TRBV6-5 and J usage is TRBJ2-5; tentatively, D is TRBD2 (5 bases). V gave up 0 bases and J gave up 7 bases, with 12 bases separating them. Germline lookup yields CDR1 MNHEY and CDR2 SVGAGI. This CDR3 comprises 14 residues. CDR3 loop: CASSYSTTGGTQYF. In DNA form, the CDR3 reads TGTGCCAGCAGTTACTCGACTACCGGAGGGACCCAGTACTTC.

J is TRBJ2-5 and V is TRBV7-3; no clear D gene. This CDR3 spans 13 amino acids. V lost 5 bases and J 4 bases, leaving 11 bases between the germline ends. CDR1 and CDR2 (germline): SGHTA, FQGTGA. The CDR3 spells CASSQSITETQYF. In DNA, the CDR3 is TGTGCCAGCAGCCAAAGCATAACAGAGACCCAGTACTTC.

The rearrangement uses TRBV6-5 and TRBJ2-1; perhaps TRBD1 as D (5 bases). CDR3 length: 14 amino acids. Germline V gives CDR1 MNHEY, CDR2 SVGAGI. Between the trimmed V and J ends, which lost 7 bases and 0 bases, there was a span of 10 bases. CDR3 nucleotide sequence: TGTGCCAGCACGACAGCCAGCTCCTACAATGAGCAGTTCTTC. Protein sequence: CASTTASSYNEQFF.

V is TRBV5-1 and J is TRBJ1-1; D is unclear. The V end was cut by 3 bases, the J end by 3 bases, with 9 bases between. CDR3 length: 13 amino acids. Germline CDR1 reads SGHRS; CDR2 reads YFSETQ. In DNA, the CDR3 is TGCGCCAGCAGCTCCGACACTTACACTGAAGCTTTCTTT. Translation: CASSSDTYTEAFF.